Listed below are T cell receptor beta chains from one sample, sequenced in a study of cytomegalovirus exposure and HLA in healthy donors. Method: immunoSEQ multiplex PCR; TCRdb's copy keeps in-frame clones and lacks some. The sample has over 100,000 clones, 55% to 80% seen once. The sequenced material came from PBMCs. These receptors were obtained from a human donor in good health. CDR3s include the opening cysteine and the closing phenylalanine or tryptophan. D genes are given only for firm matches. Rows give clone size only sometimes, using once, few, many, or a class for an expanded clone.

clone_size | d_call | j_call | v_call | cdr3_aa | cdr3_nt
NA | TRBD1 | TRBJ1-4 | TRBV15 | CATSSQTGGREKLFF | TGTGCCACCAGCAGTCAGACAGGGGGCAGAGAAAAACTGTTTTTT
NA | NA | TRBJ1-5 | TRBV6-6 | CASSYSGQYQPQHF | TGTGCCAGCAGTTACTCAGGACAGTATCAGCCCCAGCATTTT
NA | NA | TRBJ2-1 | TRBV19 | CASKGVDLYRNEQFF | TGTGCCAGTAAGGGGGTGGATTTATATAGAAATGAGCAGTTCTTC
NA | NA | TRBJ2-7 | TRBV6-1 | CASSEVGTNYEQYF | TGTGCCAGCAGTGAAGTTGGGACAAACTATGAGCAGTACTTC
NA | TRBD2 | TRBJ2-3 | TRBV6-1 | CASSDVGTKNTDTQYF | TGTGCCAGCAGTGATGTCGGGACTAAAAACACAGATACGCAGTATTTT
NA | NA | TRBJ2-7 | TRBV11-2 | CASSLASSRYEQYF | TGTGCCAGCAGCTTAGCTTCTTCGCGCTACGAGCAGTACTTC
NA | NA | TRBJ2-1 | TRBV29-1 | CSVDSYNEQFF | TGCAGCGTTGACAGCTACAATGAGCAGTTCTTC
NA | NA | TRBJ2-3 | TRBV6-5 | CASRFGETDTQYF | TGTGCCAGCAGGTTTGGGGAGACAGATACGCAGTATTTT
few | TRBD1 | TRBJ1-1 | TRBV5-1 | CASSPSLGQGAVLGLNTEAFF | TGCGCCAGCAGCCCGTCCCTGGGACAGGGGGCGGTATTAGGCCTGAACACTGAAGCTTTCTTT
NA | TRBD1 | TRBJ2-2 | TRBV28 | CASSLSTGRDTGELFF | TGTGCCAGCAGTCTTTCGACAGGGAGAGACACCGGGGAGCTGTTTTTT
NA | NA | TRBJ1-5 | TRBV6-1 | CASSEQGRGQPQHF | TGTGCCAGCAGTGAACAGGGCAGGGGTCAGCCCCAGCATTTT
NA | NA | TRBJ2-5 | TRBV4-1 | CASSQQGHQETQYF | TGCGCCAGCAGCCAGCAGGGGCACCAAGAGACCCAGTACTTC
NA | TRBD1 | TRBJ1-4 | TRBV11-2 | CASSKTGGREKLFF | TGTGCCAGCAGCAAAACAGGGGGTAGGGAAAAACTGTTTTTT
NA | NA | TRBJ1-2 | TRBV4-1 | CASSQVPLVLRLAF | TGCGCCAGCAGCCAAGTCCCTTTGGTTTTGAGGTTAGCCTTC
NA | TRBD2 | TRBJ2-1 | TRBV10-2 | CASSGLAGGPLMDEQFF | TGCGCCAGCAGTGGACTAGCGGGAGGGCCGCTTATGGATGAGCAGTTCTTC
NA | TRBD2 | TRBJ2-1 | TRBV10-2 | CASSALADSYNEQFF | TGCGCCAGCAGTGCACTAGCGGACTCCTACAATGAGCAGTTCTTC
few | NA | TRBJ2-5 | TRBV2 | CASISNLPGQETQYF | TGTGCCAGCATCAGCAACCTCCCGGGGCAAGAGACCCAGTACTTC
few | TRBD2 | TRBJ2-3 | TRBV30 | CAWKPPGLLSTDTQYF | TGTGCCTGGAAACCCCCGGGACTACTAAGCACAGATACGCAGTATTTT
NA | TRBD2 | TRBJ2-3 | TRBV2 | CASSGSGRITDTQYF | TGTGCCAGCAGTGGCAGCGGGAGGATCACAGATACGCAGTATTTT
once | NA | TRBJ2-7 | TRBV27 | CASSVLQGYSYEQYF | TGTGCCAGCAGTGTGTTACAGGGTTACTCCTACGAGCAGTACTTC